The sequence of this TCR beta chain was determined in a study of blood T cell repertoires in COVID-19. Overall study context: COVID-19 samples collected from the United States, Italy and Spain covered acute and convalescent phases. PBMCs, B-cell-depleted T cells, or T cells provided the cDNA or gDNA that made up the material.

The repertoire was sequenced with immunoSEQ multiplex PCR; TCRdb's copy has only in-frame clones and lacks some. The data hold 100,000 to 150,000 clones, with around 89% observed a single time. Trimming removed 3 bases from V and 5 bases from J; junction bases left unmatched: 14. CDR1 and CDR2 (germline): MDHEN, SYDVKM. There are 19 residues in the CDR3. The specimen was peripheral blood. The sequence derives from a man over 45 with acute or convalescent COVID-19. The chain employs TRBV28 and TRBJ2-2; TRBD2 matches 11 bases. The CDR3 DNA reads TGTGCCAGCAGTTTGATGAATACTAGCGGGAGCCCTGGGACCGGGGAGCTGTTTTTT. Protein product: CASSLMNTSGSPGTGELFF. The whole variable domain, remainder taken from reference TRBV28 and TRBJ2-2, is DVKVTQSSRYLVKRTGEKVFLECVQDMDHENMFWYRQDPGLGLRLIYFSYDVKMKEKGDIPEGYSVSREKKERFSLILESASTNQTSMYLCASSLMNTSGSPGTGELFFGEGSRLTVL.